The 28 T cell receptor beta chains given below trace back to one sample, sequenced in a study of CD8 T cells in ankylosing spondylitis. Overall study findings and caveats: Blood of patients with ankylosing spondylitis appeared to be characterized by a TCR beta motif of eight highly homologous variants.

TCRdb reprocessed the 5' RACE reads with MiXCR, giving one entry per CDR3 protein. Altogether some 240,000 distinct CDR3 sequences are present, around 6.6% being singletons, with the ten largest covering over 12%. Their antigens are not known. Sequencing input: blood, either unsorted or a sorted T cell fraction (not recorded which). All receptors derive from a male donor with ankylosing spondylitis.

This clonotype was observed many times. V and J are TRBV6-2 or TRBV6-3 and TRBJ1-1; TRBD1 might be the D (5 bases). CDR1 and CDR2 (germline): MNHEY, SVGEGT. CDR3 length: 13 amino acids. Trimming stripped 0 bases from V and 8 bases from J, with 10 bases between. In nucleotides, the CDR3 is TGTGCCAGCAGTTACTCGTATCACAGGGAAGCTTTCTTT. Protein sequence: CASSYSYHREAFF.

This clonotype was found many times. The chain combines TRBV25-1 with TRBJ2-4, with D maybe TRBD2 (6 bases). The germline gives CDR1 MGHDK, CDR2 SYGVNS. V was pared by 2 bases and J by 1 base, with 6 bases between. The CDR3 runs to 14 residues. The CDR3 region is CASSEGGAKNIQYF. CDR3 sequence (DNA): TGTGCCAGCAGTGAAGGAGGGGCCAAAAACATTCAGTACTTC.

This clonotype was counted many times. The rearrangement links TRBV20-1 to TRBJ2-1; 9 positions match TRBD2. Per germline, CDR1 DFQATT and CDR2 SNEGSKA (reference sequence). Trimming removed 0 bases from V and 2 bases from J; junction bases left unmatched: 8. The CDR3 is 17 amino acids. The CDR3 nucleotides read TGCAGTGCTAGAGATTTTAGCGGGAGTGCCGCCTACAATGAGCAGTTCTTC. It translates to CSARDFSGSAAYNEQFF.

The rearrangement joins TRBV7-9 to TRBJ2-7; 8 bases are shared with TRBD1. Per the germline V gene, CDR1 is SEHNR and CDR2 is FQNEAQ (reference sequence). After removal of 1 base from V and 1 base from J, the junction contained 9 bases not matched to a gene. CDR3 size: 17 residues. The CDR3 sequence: CASSLETPGTGSYEQYF. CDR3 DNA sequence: TGTGCCAGCAGCTTAGAGACGCCCGGGACAGGATCCTACGAGCAGTACTTC.

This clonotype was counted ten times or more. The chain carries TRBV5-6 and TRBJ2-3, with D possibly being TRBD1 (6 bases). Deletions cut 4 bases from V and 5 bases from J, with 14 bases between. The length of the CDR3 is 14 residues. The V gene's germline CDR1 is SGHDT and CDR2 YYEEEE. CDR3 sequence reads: CASSPEGVVDTQYF. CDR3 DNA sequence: TGTGCCAGCAGCCCCGAGGGGGTGGTAGATACGCAGTATTTT. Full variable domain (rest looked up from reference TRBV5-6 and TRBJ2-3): DAGVTQSPTHLIKTRGQQVTLRCSPKSGHDTVSWYQQALGQGPQFIFQYYEEEERQRGNFPDRFSGHQFPNYSSELNVNALLLGDSALYLCASSPEGVVDTQYFGPGTRLTVL.

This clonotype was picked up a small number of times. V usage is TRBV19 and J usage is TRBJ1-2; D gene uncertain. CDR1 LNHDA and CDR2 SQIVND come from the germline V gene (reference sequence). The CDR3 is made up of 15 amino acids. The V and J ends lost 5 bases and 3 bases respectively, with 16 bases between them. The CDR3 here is CASSSPSLPHYGYTF. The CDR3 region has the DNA TGTGCCAGTAGTTCCCCGTCCCTACCCCACTATGGCTACACCTTC.

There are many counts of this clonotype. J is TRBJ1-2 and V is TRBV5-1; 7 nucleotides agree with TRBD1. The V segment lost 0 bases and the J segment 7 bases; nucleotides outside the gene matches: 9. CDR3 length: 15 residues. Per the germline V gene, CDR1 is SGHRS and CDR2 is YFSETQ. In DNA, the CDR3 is TGCGCCAGCAGCTTGGAAAACTGGACAGGCATTGGCTACACCTTC. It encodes CASSLENWTGIGYTF.

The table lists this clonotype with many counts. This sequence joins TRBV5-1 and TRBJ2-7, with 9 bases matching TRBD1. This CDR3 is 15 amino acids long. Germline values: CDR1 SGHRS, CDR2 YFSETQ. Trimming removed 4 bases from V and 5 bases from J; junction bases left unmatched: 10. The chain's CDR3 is CASSGDRDAGDEQYF. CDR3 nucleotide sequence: TGCGCCAGCAGCGGGGACAGGGACGCAGGAGACGAGCAGTACTTC.

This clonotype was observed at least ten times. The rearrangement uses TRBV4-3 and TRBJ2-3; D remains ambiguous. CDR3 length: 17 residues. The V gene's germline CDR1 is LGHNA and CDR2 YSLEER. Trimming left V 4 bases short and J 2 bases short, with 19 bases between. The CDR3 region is CASSLTQTQTLTDTQYF. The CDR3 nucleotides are TGCGCCAGCAGCCTTACCCAGACCCAGACCCTCACAGATACGCAGTATTTT.

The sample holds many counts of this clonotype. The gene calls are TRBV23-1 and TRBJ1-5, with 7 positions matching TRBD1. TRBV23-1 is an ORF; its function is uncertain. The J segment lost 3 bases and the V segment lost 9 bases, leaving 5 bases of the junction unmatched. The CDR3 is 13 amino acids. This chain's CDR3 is CASPGTVNQPQHF. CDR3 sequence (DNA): TGCGCCAGTCCCGGGACAGTCAATCAGCCCCAGCATTTT.

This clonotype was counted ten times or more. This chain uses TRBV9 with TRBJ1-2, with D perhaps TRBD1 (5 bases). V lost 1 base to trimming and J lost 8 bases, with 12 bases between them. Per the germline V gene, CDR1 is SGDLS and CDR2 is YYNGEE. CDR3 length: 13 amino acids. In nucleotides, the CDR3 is TGTGCCAGCAGCGTATACGGGGGAATCGGCTACACCTTC. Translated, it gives CASSVYGGIGYTF.

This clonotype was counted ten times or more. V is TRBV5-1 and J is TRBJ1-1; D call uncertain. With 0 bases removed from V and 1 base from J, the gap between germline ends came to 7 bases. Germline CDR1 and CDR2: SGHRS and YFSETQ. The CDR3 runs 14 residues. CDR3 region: CASSLEGPNTEAFF. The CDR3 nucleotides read TGCGCCAGCAGCTTGGAGGGTCCGAACACTGAAGCTTTCTTT.

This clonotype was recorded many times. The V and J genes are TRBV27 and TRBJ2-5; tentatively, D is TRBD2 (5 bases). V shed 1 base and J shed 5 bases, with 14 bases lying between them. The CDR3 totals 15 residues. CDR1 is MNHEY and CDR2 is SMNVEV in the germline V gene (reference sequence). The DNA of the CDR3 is TGTGCCAGCAGTTTATACCCGAGGGTTGGGGAGACCCAGTACTTC. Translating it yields CASSLYPRVGETQYF.

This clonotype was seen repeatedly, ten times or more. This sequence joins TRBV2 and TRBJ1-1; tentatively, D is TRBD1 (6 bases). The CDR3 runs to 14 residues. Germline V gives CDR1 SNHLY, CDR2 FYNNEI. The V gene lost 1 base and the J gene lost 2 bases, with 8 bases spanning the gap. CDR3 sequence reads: CASSEVGANTEAFF. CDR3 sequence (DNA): TGTGCCAGCAGTGAAGTGGGGGCCAACACTGAAGCTTTCTTT.

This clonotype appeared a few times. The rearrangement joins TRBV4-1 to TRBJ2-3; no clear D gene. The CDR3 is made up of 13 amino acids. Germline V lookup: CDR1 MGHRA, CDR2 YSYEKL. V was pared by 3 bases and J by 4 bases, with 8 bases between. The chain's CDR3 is CASSQPGPDTQYF. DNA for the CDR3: TGCGCCAGCAGCCAGCCCGGTCCAGATACGCAGTATTTT.

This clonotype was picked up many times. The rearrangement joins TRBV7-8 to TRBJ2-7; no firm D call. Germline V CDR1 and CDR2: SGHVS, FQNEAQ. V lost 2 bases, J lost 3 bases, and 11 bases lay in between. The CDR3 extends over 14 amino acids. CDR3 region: CASSLPPEHYEQYF. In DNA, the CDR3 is TGTGCCAGCAGCTTACCGCCGGAACACTACGAGCAGTACTTC.

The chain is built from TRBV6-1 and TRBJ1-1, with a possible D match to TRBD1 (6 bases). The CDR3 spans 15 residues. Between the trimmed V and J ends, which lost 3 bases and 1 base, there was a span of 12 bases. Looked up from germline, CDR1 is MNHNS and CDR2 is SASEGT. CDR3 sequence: CASSDSSRGNTEAFF. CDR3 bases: TGTGCCAGCAGTGATTCGTCCAGGGGGAACACTGAAGCTTTCTTT.

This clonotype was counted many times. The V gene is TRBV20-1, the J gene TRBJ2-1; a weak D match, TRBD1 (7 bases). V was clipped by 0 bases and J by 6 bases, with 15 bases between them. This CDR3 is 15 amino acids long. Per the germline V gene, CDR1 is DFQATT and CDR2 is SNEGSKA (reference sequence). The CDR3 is CSARDRDRDFNEQFF. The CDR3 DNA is TGCAGTGCTAGAGATAGAGACAGGGACTTCAATGAGCAGTTCTTC.

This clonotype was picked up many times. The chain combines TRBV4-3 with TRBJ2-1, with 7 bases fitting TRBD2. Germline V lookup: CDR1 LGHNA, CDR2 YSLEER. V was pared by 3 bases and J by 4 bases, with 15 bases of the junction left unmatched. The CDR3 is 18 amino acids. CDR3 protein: CASSQIGLDRVPYNEQFF. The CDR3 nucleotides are TGCGCCAGCAGCCAGATTGGACTAGATCGGGTCCCATACAATGAGCAGTTCTTC.

The CDR3 DNA follows: TGTGCCAGCAGCCCCGTGCGGGGGGCAGATAGAGAGCAGTACTTC. It translates to CASSPVRGADREQYF. This chain links TRBV5-6 with TRBJ2-7; 8 bases agree with TRBD2. J was trimmed by 7 bases and V by 4 bases; bases with no gene match: 13. Per the germline V gene, CDR1 is SGHDT and CDR2 is YYEEEE. The CDR3 sequence is 15 residues long.

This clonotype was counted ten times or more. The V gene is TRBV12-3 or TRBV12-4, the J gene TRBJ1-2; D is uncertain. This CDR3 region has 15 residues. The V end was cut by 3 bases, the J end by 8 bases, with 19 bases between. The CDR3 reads CASSFALSVRGGYTF. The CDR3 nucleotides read TGTGCCAGCAGTTTTGCCTTATCAGTTCGAGGAGGCTACACCTTC.

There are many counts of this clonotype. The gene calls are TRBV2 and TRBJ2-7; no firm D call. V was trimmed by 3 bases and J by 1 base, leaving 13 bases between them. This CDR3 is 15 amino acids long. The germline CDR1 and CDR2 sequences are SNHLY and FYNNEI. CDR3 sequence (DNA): TGTGCCAGCAGTGAGGTCGGTGCCGGATCCTACGAGCAGTACTTC. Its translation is CASSEVGAGSYEQYF.

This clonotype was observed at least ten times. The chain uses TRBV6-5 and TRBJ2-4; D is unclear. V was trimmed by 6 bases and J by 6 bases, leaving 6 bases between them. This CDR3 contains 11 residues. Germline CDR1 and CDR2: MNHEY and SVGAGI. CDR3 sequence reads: CASSHRNIQYF. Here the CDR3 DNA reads TGTGCCAGCAGCCACCGAAACATTCAGTACTTC.

CDR3 amino acids: CSGLADEQYF. The CDR3 DNA reads TGCAGTGGCCTCGCCGACGAGCAGTACTTC. This chain uses TRBV20-1 with TRBJ2-7; D remains ambiguous. The CDR3 is 10 amino acids. Germline CDR1 and CDR2: DFQATT and SNEGSKA (reference sequence). Between the trimmed V and J ends, which lost 7 bases and 5 bases, there was a span of 9 bases.

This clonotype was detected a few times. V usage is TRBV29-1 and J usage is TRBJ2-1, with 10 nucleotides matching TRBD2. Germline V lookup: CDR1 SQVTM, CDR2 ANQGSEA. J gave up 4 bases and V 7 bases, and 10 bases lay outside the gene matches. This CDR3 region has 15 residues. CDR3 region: CSAPALAGVYNEQFF. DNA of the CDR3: TGCAGCGCGCCGGCCCTAGCGGGGGTATACAATGAGCAGTTCTTC.

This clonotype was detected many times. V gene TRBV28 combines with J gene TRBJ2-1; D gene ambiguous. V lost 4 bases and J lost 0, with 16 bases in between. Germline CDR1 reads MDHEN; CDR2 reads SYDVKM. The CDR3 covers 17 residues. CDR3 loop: CASSSLGIESSYNEQFF. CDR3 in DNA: TGTGCCAGCAGTTCTCTTGGTATAGAAAGCTCCTACAATGAGCAGTTCTTC.

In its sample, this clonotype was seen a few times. The CDR3 DNA follows: TGTGCCAGCAGTTCCCCGGGACAGGGCCTCGAGCAGTACTTC. Amino acids: CASSSPGQGLEQYF. This chain uses TRBV27 with TRBJ2-7; 9 positions agree with TRBD1. J gave up 6 bases and V 4 bases, and 7 bases lay outside the gene matches. Germline V gives CDR1 MNHEY, CDR2 SMNVEV (reference sequence). CDR3 length equals 14 residues.

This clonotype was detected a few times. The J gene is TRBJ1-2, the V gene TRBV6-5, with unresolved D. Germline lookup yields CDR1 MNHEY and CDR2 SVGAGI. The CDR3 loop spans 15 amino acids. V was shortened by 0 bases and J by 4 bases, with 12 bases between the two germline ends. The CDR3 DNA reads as TGTGCCAGCAGTTACTCGCGACAAGGCATCTATGGCTACACCTTC. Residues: CASSYSRQGIYGYTF.